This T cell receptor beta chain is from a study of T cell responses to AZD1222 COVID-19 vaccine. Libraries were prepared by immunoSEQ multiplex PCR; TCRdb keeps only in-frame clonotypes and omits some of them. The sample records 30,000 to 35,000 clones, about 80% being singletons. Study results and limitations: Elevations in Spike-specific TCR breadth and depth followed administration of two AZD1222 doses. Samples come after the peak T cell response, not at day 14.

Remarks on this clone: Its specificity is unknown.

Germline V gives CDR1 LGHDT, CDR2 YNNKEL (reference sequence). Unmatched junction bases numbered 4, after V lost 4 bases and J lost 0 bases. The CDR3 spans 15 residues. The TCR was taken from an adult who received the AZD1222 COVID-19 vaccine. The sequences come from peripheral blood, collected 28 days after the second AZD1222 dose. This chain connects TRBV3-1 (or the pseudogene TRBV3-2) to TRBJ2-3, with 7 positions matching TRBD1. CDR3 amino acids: CASSRRQGSTDTQYF. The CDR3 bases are TGTGCCAGCAGCCGGAGACAGGGTAGCACAGATACGCAGTATTTT.